Below are 27 T cell receptor beta chains sequenced from a single sample in a study of T cell repertoires in cytomegalovirus infection. A single record per CDR3 protein comes from TCRdb applying MiXCR to the reads. Seen here are fewer than 650,000 distinct CDR3 sequences, around two fifths observed once, and the top ten hold about 48%. These receptors' antigens are unknown. Sample: cultured PBMCs, taken from culture after CMV antigen stimulation. These receptors were obtained from a human donor in good health (CMV status not recorded). Some clones in this sample may be carry-over from other donors' samples.

This clonotype has more than one count but fewer than ten. The rearrangement uses TRBV12-3 or TRBV12-4 and TRBJ1-6; 8 bases map to TRBD1. CDR3 length: 16 residues. V gave up 6 bases and J gave up 10 bases; unmatched junction bases: 14. CDR3 in DNA: TGTGCCAGCAGGCGAAACACAGGGGGAAACCAGTCACCCCTCCACTTT. Residues: CASRRNTGGNQSPLHF.

This clonotype was seen a handful of times. The rearrangement links TRBV5-4 to TRBJ2-2; perhaps D is TRBD1 or TRBD2 (5 bases each). Germline assignment: CDR1 SGHNT and CDR2 YYREEE (reference sequence). V was clipped by 4 bases and J by 3 bases, with 16 bases between them. The length of the CDR3 is 16 residues. CDR3 nucleotides: TGTGCCAGCAGCCTCGGGGCTCAGGTCTACACCGGGGAGCTGTTTTTT. As protein: CASSLGAQVYTGELFF.

This clonotype turned up a few times. CDR3 bases: TGTGCCAGCAGCATACTAGCGGGGGGGGTTGGGGCCAACGTCCTGACTTTC. Its translation is CASSILAGGVGANVLTF. The chain uses TRBV7-2 and TRBJ2-6; 13 bases match TRBD2. The germline V gene encodes CDR1 SGHTA and CDR2 FQGNSA. The CDR3 spans 17 residues. After removal of 5 bases from V and 3 bases from J, the junction contained 4 bases not matched to a gene.

The CDR3 nucleotides are TGCAGTGCTAGAGGACTAGCGGGGGGTTTAGATGAAGGGACCCAGTACTTC. Encoded protein: CSARGLAGGLDEGTQYF. V is TRBV20-1 and J is TRBJ2-5, with 13 bases that match TRBD2. Per the germline V gene, CDR1 is DFQATT and CDR2 is SNEGSKA (reference sequence). The CDR3 is made up of 17 amino acids. V was clipped by 1 base and J by 7 bases; unmatched bases: 12.

The V call is TRBV7-2, the J call TRBJ1-4; TRBD1 matches 7 bases. The CDR3 consists of 17 residues. CDR1 and CDR2 from the germline V gene are SGHTA and FQGNSA. V was pared by 1 base and J by 0 bases, with 5 bases of the junction left unmatched. CDR3 bases: TGTACCAGCAGCTTAGGAGGGGGCGTGCCAACTAATGAAAAACTGTTTTTT. It is translated as CTSSLGGGVPTNEKLFF.

The CDR3 here is CASSSLSVGPSGGNTIYF. The DNA of the CDR3 is TGTGCCAGCAGCTCGCTATCTGTTGGCCCTTCGGGAGGAAACACCATATATTTT. J is TRBJ1-3 and V is TRBV16; D is undetermined. Trimming stripped 5 bases from V and 4 bases from J, with 24 bases between. The germline V gene has CDR1 KGHSY and CDR2 FQNENV. The CDR3 extends over 18 amino acids.

The chain links TRBV28 to TRBJ1-5; D call uncertain. This CDR3 has 15 residues. V shed 1 base and J shed 0 bases, with 7 bases lying between them. Germline CDR1 reads MDHEN; CDR2 reads SYDVKM. CDR3 residues: CASSLSGYSNQPQHF. The CDR3 coding sequence is TGTGCCAGCAGTTTATCAGGATATAGCAATCAGCCCCAGCATTTT.

The chain recombines TRBV28 with TRBJ1-3; D possibly corresponds to TRBD1 (6 bases). Trimming took off 7 bases at V and 7 bases at J, with 23 bases between the two ends. The V gene's germline CDR1 is MDHEN and CDR2 SYDVKM. The CDR3 length is 16 residues. The CDR3 loop is CASNPRTVPPPNTIYF. CDR3 in DNA: TGTGCCAGCAATCCAAGGACAGTCCCACCCCCGAACACCATATATTTT. The variable domain in full, completed from reference TRBV28 and TRBJ1-3, reads DVKVTQSSRYLVKRTGEKVFLECVQDMDHENMFWYRQDPGLGLRLIYFSYDVKMKEKGDIPEGYSVSREKKERFSLILESASTNQTSMYLCASNPRTVPPPNTIYFGEGSWLTVV.

This sequence joins TRBV7-8 and TRBJ1-4; 8 bases are a match to TRBD1. The CDR3 is 14 residues long. V lost 5 bases and J lost 5; bases outside the gene matches: 4. The germline CDR1 and CDR2 sequences are SGHVS and FQNEAQ. The CDR3 loop reads CASSPGGLNEKLFF. DNA for the CDR3: TGTGCCAGCAGCCCAGGGGGCCTGAATGAAAAACTGTTTTTT.

V gene TRBV7-9 combines with J gene TRBJ2-5, with D uncertain. V was pared by 5 bases and J by 0 bases, with 13 bases between. Germline CDR1 SEHNR, CDR2 FQNEAQ (reference sequence). This CDR3 has 15 amino acids. CDR3 loop: CASSRLLGNQETQYF. The DNA for the CDR3 is TGTGCCAGCAGCCGACTTCTGGGGAACCAAGAGACCCAGTACTTC.

This clonotype was seen a few times. J is TRBJ1-2 and V is TRBV19; the D is unclear. Germline CDR1 LNHDA, CDR2 SQIVND (reference sequence). This CDR3 is built from 11 residues. V dropped 6 bases and J dropped 5 bases, with 7 bases sitting between them. The CDR3 is CASSEGYGYTF. The CDR3 DNA is TGTGCCAGTAGCGAAGGGTATGGCTACACCTTC.

This clonotype was detected a few times. The chain has TRBV10-3 and TRBJ2-2; D perhaps matches TRBD1 (5 bases). Germline V gives CDR1 ENHRY, CDR2 SYGVKD. The CDR3 loop spans 15 amino acids. Trimming removed 0 bases at V and 3 bases at J, with 8 bases between. The CDR3 sequence is CAISESGPDTGELFF. The CDR3 DNA reads as TGTGCCATCAGTGAGTCGGGGCCAGACACCGGGGAGCTGTTTTTT.

V and J are TRBV6-6 and TRBJ2-7; 9 bases agree with TRBD2. With 5 bases clipped from V and 2 bases from J, the junction kept 10 bases outside the gene matches. The CDR3 runs 16 residues. Germline CDR1 MNHNY, CDR2 SVGAGI (reference sequence). CDR3 residues: CASSEVGLAGTYEQYF. For the CDR3, the DNA is TGTGCCAGCAGTGAGGTCGGCCTAGCGGGAACCTACGAGCAGTACTTC.

This clonotype was counted many times. The chain recombines TRBV7-2 with TRBJ1-2, with D unresolved. Germline V gene sequence: CDR1 SGHTA, CDR2 FQGNSA. The CDR3 is 15 amino acids. The V end lost 1 base, the J end lost 0 bases, and 9 bases lay between the germline ends. Here the CDR3 DNA reads TGTGCCAGCAGCTTAGTCGGCATATCTAACTATGGCTACACCTTC. This gives the protein CASSLVGISNYGYTF. The variable domain in full, with the rest retrieved from reference TRBV7-2 and TRBJ1-2, is GAGVSQSPSNKVTEKGKDVELRCDPISGHTALYWYRQSLGQGLEFLIYFQGNSAPDKSGLPSDRFSAERTGGSVSTLTIQRTQQEDSAVYLCASSLVGISNYGYTFGSGTRLTVV.

This chain connects TRBV12-3 or TRBV12-4 to TRBJ2-1; D may correspond to TRBD1 or TRBD2 (6 bases each). The CDR3 covers 16 residues. V lost 4 bases and J lost 4, with 17 bases in between. The CDR3 coding sequence is TGTGCCAGCAGTTCCGAGGGGGGAAGGAGGTACAATGAGCAGTTCTTC. It is translated as CASSSEGGRRYNEQFF.

A few counts support this clonotype. The chain has TRBV12-3 or TRBV12-4 and TRBJ2-5, with D perhaps matching TRBD2 (7 bases). Between the trimmed V and J ends, which lost 3 bases and 7 bases, there was a span of 12 bases. The CDR3 totals 13 residues. The CDR3 DNA is TGTGCCAGCAGTTTCCGGGGGGCCAGGACCCAGTACTTC. Encoded protein: CASSFRGARTQYF.

The chain combines TRBV19 with TRBJ2-2; weak D call: TRBD1 (5 bases). V was clipped by 3 bases and J by 3 bases, with 14 bases between them. The length of the CDR3 is 16 residues. Per germline, CDR1 LNHDA and CDR2 SQIVND (reference sequence). This CDR3 is CASSIWKGLDTGELFF. The DNA for the CDR3 is TGTGCCAGTAGTATCTGGAAGGGGCTCGACACCGGGGAGCTGTTTTTT.

The genes are TRBV9 and TRBJ2-1; 7 bases match TRBD1. Trimming took 4 bases from V and 3 from J; bases not matched to a gene: 4. The V gene's germline CDR1 is SGDLS and CDR2 YYNGEE. CDR3 size: 14 residues. The CDR3 loop is CASSRGPVYNEQFF. CDR3 in DNA: TGTGCCAGCAGCAGGGGGCCGGTCTACAATGAGCAGTTCTTC.

This clonotype has only a few counts. V and J are TRBV6-2 or TRBV6-3 and TRBJ2-7; D is unresolved. The V end was cut by 6 bases, the J end by 6 bases, with 12 bases between. Germline V gene data show CDR1 as MNHEY and CDR2 as SVGEGT. The CDR3 length is 12 residues. DNA for the CDR3: TGTGCCAGCAGCCGCCTGCCGGTCGAGCAGTACTTC. Its protein product is CASSRLPVEQYF.

This clonotype turned up a few times. V and J are TRBV11-2 and TRBJ1-2, with D unclear. V was pared by 2 bases and J by 5 bases, with 9 bases between. The CDR3 totals 13 residues. Per germline, CDR1 SGHAT and CDR2 FQNNGV. CDR3 sequence reads: CASSLSFGYGYTF. In DNA form, the CDR3 reads TGTGCCAGCAGCTTAAGTTTCGGGTATGGCTACACCTTC.

The chain carries TRBV27 and TRBJ2-7; D perhaps matches TRBD1 (6 bases). The V gene lost 2 bases and the J gene lost 2 bases, with 10 bases spanning the gap. This CDR3 is built from 14 residues. CDR1 and CDR2 from the germline V gene are MNHEY and SMNVEV (reference sequence). CDR3 residues: CASSLAQGTYEQYF. For the CDR3, the DNA is TGTGCCAGCAGTTTAGCGCAGGGGACCTACGAGCAGTACTTC.

The V gene is TRBV5-1, the J gene TRBJ2-1, with TRBD1 matching over 8 bases. This CDR3 comprises 16 residues. J was trimmed by 4 bases and V by 4 bases; bases with no gene match: 10. CDR1 SGHRS and CDR2 YFSETQ come from the germline V gene. This CDR3 reads CASSPGTTGDYNEQFF. The CDR3 coding sequence is TGCGCCAGCAGCCCCGGTACGACAGGGGATTACAATGAGCAGTTCTTC.

The chain combines TRBV11-2 with TRBJ2-7; maybe TRBD2 (6 bases). This CDR3 contains 16 residues. Trimming removed 4 bases from V and 2 bases from J, with 18 bases in between. CDR1 is SGHAT, CDR2 FQNNGV, per germline. Here the CDR3 DNA reads TGTGCCAGCAGCTCAGTTGACGGGACTGGGACCTACGAGCAGTACTTC. It encodes CASSSVDGTGTYEQYF.

This clonotype came up a few times. The V call is TRBV7-2, the J call TRBJ1-1, with D perhaps matching TRBD1 (6 bases). Germline V gene data show CDR1 as SGHTA and CDR2 as FQGNSA. There are 15 residues in the CDR3. Deletions cut 5 bases from V and 3 bases from J, with 16 bases between. CDR3 protein: CASSRGWGRDTEAFF. CDR3 in DNA: TGTGCCAGCAGCCGGGGGTGGGGGCGCGACACTGAAGCTTTCTTT.

This clonotype appeared a few times. The chain joins TRBV19 to TRBJ1-4; D may be TRBD1 (5 bases). V was shortened by 6 bases and J by 4 bases, with 15 bases between the two germline ends. The germline CDR1 and CDR2 sequences are LNHDA and SQIVND (reference sequence). The CDR3 is 15 residues long. The CDR3 region is CASSRVGELNEKLFF. Written as DNA, the CDR3 is TGTGCCAGTAGCAGGGTCGGCGAACTTAATGAAAAACTGTTTTTT.

The rearrangement links TRBV6-2 or TRBV6-3 to TRBJ2-4; 8 bases agree with TRBD2. After removal of 5 bases from V and 5 bases from J, the junction contained 8 bases not matched to a gene. The V gene's germline CDR1 is MNHEY and CDR2 SVGEGT. The CDR3 spans 15 residues. This chain's CDR3 is CASSIPGTRQNIQYF. CDR3 nucleotides: TGTGCCAGCAGTATACCCGGGACTAGGCAAAACATTCAGTACTTC.

The chain combines TRBV4-3 with TRBJ1-3, with D unclear. V shed 0 bases and J shed 1 base, with 7 bases lying between them. The CDR3 extends over 15 amino acids. CDR1 and CDR2 from the germline V gene are LGHNA and YSLEER. In DNA, the CDR3 is TGCGCCAGCAGCCAAGATCGGAAATCTGGAAACACCATATATTTT. The encoded protein is CASSQDRKSGNTIYF.